This TCR beta chain is drawn from a study of response to subunit inactivated influenza vaccine. TCRdb processed the RT-PCR reads anew with MiXCR; each CDR3 protein has one entry. The sample has just under 550,000 distinct CDR3 sequences, under 25% seen once. Germline assignment: CDR1 SNHLY and CDR2 FYNNEI. The CDR3 extends over 14 amino acids. V lost 6 bases, J lost 5 bases, and 17 bases lay in between. A further study also used this sample, focusing on T cells expressing NK-cell markers. That paper states: cDNA encoding TCR beta was synthesized via 5'RACE template switching incorporating UMIs. In sorted CD3+CD56+NKG2C+, CD3+CD56+NKG2C- and CD3+CD56-NKG2C+ T cells, TCR beta repertoires were obtained. Dominant NKG2C+ clonotypes were found to form roughly 1.0-7.5% of CD8+ T cells in over five donors. Dominance of the CD3+CD56-NKG2C+ fraction by these clonotypes also held in a handful of donors.

The chain carries TRBV2 and TRBJ2-7; weak D call: TRBD1 (8 bases). This TCR was recovered from a man in his fifties or sixties who received an inactivated influenza vaccine. The sequencing used CD4+ T cells sorted from PBMCs, collected about 13 days after vaccination. In nucleotides, the CDR3 is TGTGCCAGCAGAAAAACAGGGGGGGGACACGAGCAGTACTTC. Its protein product is CASRKTGGGHEQYF.